These T cell receptor beta chains were read from a single sample in a study of cytomegalovirus exposure and HLA in healthy donors. The protocol was immunoSEQ multiplex PCR, while the TCRdb copy is restricted to in-frame clones and leaves out a portion. The sample holds 270,000 or so clones, about nine tenths seen once. Sequenced material: PBMCs. The receptors here all came from a man in his forties or fifties in good health and CMV-seropositive. The CDR3 runs from the conserved cysteine through the conserved F or W. Fields, in order: J gene, CDR3 length, V gene, D gene, CDR3 DNA, CDR3 protein. The D gene is left open where the match is weak.

TRBJ1-2 | 16 | TRBV15 | TRBD1 | TGTGCCACCAGCAGAGTGGGGACAGGGGGCTTCTATGGCTACACCTTC | CATSRVGTGGFYGYTF
TRBJ2-5 | 13 | TRBV6-5 | . | TGTGCCAGCAGTTACGTCCCAGCGGGGACCCAGTACTTC | CASSYVPAGTQYF
TRBJ2-1 | 13 | TRBV19 | TRBD2 | TGTGCCAGTAGTATTACGTCCAGCGGGAGTAAGTTCTTC | CASSITSSGSKFF
TRBJ1-3 | 17 | TRBV28 | TRBD1 | TGTGCCAGCAGCTACGACAGGGGCGTCCAGTCAGGAAACACCATATATTTT | CASSYDRGVQSGNTIYF
TRBJ2-1 | 14 | TRBV5-4 | TRBD2 | TGTGCCAGCAGCTTGGATACTAGCGACAATGAGCAGTTCTTC | CASSLDTSDNEQFF
TRBJ1-4 | 16 | TRBV4-3 | . | TGCGCCAGCAGCCAAGACCCCGTCGGGGGGGGTGAAAAACTGTTTTTT | CASSQDPVGGGEKLFF
TRBJ2-5 | 12 | TRBV28 | . | TGTGCCAGCACCCAGGGTGGAGAGACCCAGTACTTC | CASTQGGETQYF
TRBJ2-2 | 14 | TRBV30 | . | TGTGCCTGGAAGGGAGGTACGAACACCGGGGAGCTGTTTTTT | CAWKGGTNTGELFF
TRBJ2-5 | 14 | TRBV2 | . | TGTGCCAGCAGCCTCACTCAGGGGGGAGAGACCCAGTACTTC | CASSLTQGGETQYF
TRBJ2-7 | 16 | TRBV5-1 | . | TGCGCCAGCAGTCTGAGGTTCCCCTCGAGCTCCTACGAGCAGTACTTC | CASSLRFPSSSYEQYF